This is a list of T cell receptor beta chains from one sample in a study of blood T cells in healthy people across ages. Each CDR3 protein is one row after TCRdb ran MiXCR on the 5' RACE reads. The table has roughly 700,000 distinct CDR3 sequences, roughly 30% seen once. Sequenced sample: blood. These receptors originate from a woman older than 75 in good health. Each CDR3 is given with its conserved first and last residue. Fields, in order: D gene, clone size, V gene, J gene, CDR3 protein, CDR3 DNA. A D gene is named only where the DNA matches it firmly. A clone size is listed for some rows: how often the clone was seen (once, few, many), or a class if it is expanded.

TRBD2	many	TRBV6-1	TRBJ2-1	CASRASGIFEQFF	TGTGCCAGCAGGGCTAGCGGTATCTTTGAGCAGTTCTTC
TRBD1	once	TRBV5-1	TRBJ2-7	CASRETGIYEQYF	TGCGCCAGCCGCGAGACAGGGATCTACGAGCAGTACTTC
TRBD1	.	TRBV6-6	TRBJ2-7	CASRVGQGTSEQYF	TGTGCCAGCAGAGTGGGACAGGGTACCTCCGAGCAGTACTTC
.	.	TRBV2	TRBJ2-7	CASTRGDRGYEQYF	TGTGCCAGCACCCGGGGGGACAGAGGTTACGAGCAGTACTTC
TRBD1	many	TRBV19	TRBJ1-1	CASSDRDRAQTEAFF	TGTGCCAGTAGTGACCGGGACAGGGCACAAACTGAAGCTTTCTTT
.	.	TRBV18	TRBJ1-4	CASSPLKGGELFF	TGTGCCAGCTCACCATTAAAGGGCGGGGAACTGTTTTTT
TRBD1	many	TRBV7-9	TRBJ2-7	CASSTGTAYEQYF	TGTGCCAGCAGCACCGGGACAGCTTACGAGCAGTACTTC
.	many	TRBV12-3/TRBV12-4	TRBJ1-1	CASSFESSAEAFF	TGTGCCAGCAGTTTCGAGTCAAGCGCTGAAGCTTTCTTT
.	.	TRBV5-1	TRBJ2-7	CASSFWQSYEQYF	TGCGCCAGCAGCTTTTGGCAGTCCTACGAGCAGTACTTC
.	.	TRBV20-1	TRBJ2-2	CSALQGSGEPFF	TGCAGTGCCCTCCAAGGATCCGGGGAGCCGTTTTTT
.	.	TRBV6-5	TRBJ1-1	CASSSLYRDGTEAFF	TGTGCCAGCAGTTCCCTTTACAGGGACGGCACTGAAGCTTTCTTT
TRBD1	many	TRBV20-1	TRBJ1-5	CSARDVRTGRLDQPQHF	TGCAGTGCTAGAGACGTAAGGACAGGTCGACTAGATCAGCCCCAGCATTTT
.	.	TRBV28	TRBJ1-2	CASSPGTARGGCTF	TGTGCCAGCAGCCCAGGGACGGCCAGGGGTGGCTGCACCTTC
.	.	TRBV18	TRBJ2-3	CASPPLPGAGTDTQYF	TGTGCCAGCCCACCCCTACCAGGGGCCGGCACAGATACGCAGTATTTT
TRBD1	.	TRBV4-1	TRBJ1-2	CASSQESAGGYGYTF	TGCGCCAGCAGCCAAGAGTCGGCAGGGGGCTATGGCTACACCTTC
.	few	TRBV7-2	TRBJ2-1	CASSLDGRLSKQFF	TGTGCCAGCAGCTTAGACGGGCGACTGAGTAAGCAGTTCTTC
TRBD2	many	TRBV20-1	TRBJ2-3	CSAREGTRSDTQYF	TGCAGTGCTAGAGAAGGGACTAGGTCAGATACGCAGTATTTT
TRBD2	few	TRBV27	TRBJ2-3	CASSLGSSGSRDTQYF	TGTGCCAGCAGTTTGGGTTCTAGCGGGAGTCGGGATACGCAGTATTTT
TRBD1	many	TRBV6-2/TRBV6-3	TRBJ1-2	CASRDPGGAGGYTF	TGTGCCAGCAGAGATCCAGGGGGCGCCGGTGGCTACACCTTC
.	.	TRBV12-3/TRBV12-4	TRBJ1-2	CASSSSQGTARATF	TGTGCCAGCAGTTCCTCACAAGGAACCGCTAGGGCCACCTTC
.	few	TRBV21-1	TRBJ1-1	CASSKVANTEAFF	TGTGCCAGCAGCAAAGTTGCGAACACTGAAGCTTTCTTT
TRBD1	.	TRBV4-2	TRBJ1-2	CASGQDIVRGNGYTF	TGTGCCAGCGGCCAAGATATAGTCAGGGGGAACGGCTACACCTTC
.	.	TRBV19	TRBJ2-4	CASSMLPDSHIQYF	TGTGCCAGTAGTATGCTCCCGGACAGTCACATTCAGTACTTC
.	few	TRBV4-1	TRBJ2-7	CASSHYLSGTSYEQYF	TGCGCCAGCAGCCATTATCTTTCCGGGACCTCCTACGAGCAGTACTTC
.	many	TRBV3-1	TRBJ1-2	CASSQRGHGYTF	TGTGCCAGCAGCCAGAGAGGGCATGGCTACACCTTC
.	many	TRBV9	TRBJ2-1	CASSVRQEVDEQFF	TGTGCCAGCAGCGTACGGCAGGAGGTCGATGAGCAGTTCTTC
TRBD2	few	TRBV7-2	TRBJ2-2	CASSLISGGGTGELFF	TGTGCCAGCAGCTTAATCAGCGGGGGAGGTACCGGGGAGCTGTTTTTT
.	.	TRBV5-1	TRBJ2-2	CASSLEWVKGRTGELFF	TGCGCCAGCAGCTTGGAGTGGGTGAAGGGTCGGACCGGGGAGCTGTTTTTT
TRBD1	.	TRBV11-2	TRBJ1-3	CASSLDRGTRAGNTIYF	TGTGCCAGCAGCTTGGACAGGGGGACCCGGGCTGGAAACACCATATATTTT
.	few	TRBV10-3	TRBJ2-7	CAISEFPGPDGYEQYF	TGTGCCATCAGTGAGTTTCCAGGGCCGGATGGCTACGAGCAGTACTTC
.	few	TRBV2	TRBJ1-4	CASRPDLGPNEKLFF	TGTGCCAGCAGGCCTGACTTAGGGCCTAATGAAAAACTGTTTTTT
.	.	TRBV6-2/TRBV6-3	TRBJ1-1	CASSYVGGTEAFF	TGTGCCAGCAGTTACGTTGGGGGCACTGAAGCTTTCTTT